This TCR beta chain is drawn from a study of blood T cells in healthy people across ages. Through a sample-barcoded 5' primer and a J-beta primer mix, a second PCR was run for about 6 to 11 cycles. One entry per CDR3 protein results from TCRdb running MiXCR on the 5' RACE reads. The sample comprises hundreds of thousands of distinct CDR3 sequences, 44% of which are singletons, and about a fifth rests with the top ten. The germline CDR1 and CDR2 sequences are SEHNR and FQNEAQ (reference sequence). The CDR3 length is 17 residues. V dropped 4 bases and J dropped 4; count of bases not matched to a gene: 11. This clonotype was recorded a few times.

The V gene is TRBV7-9, the J gene TRBJ2-5; 11 bases match TRBD1. The source of this sequence is a man aged 60 to 75 in good health. Sequenced: blood. The CDR3 is CASSSRDRGLYRETQYF. The CDR3 DNA follows: TGTGCCAGCAGCTCCCGGGACAGGGGGTTGTACCGAGAGACCCAGTACTTC.